This record looks at one TCR beta chain sequence and its context. Its antigen is unidentified. Alongside a J-beta primer mix, a sample-barcoded 5' primer served in a second PCR lasting roughly 7 to 11 cycles. In TCRdb, the 5' RACE reads were re-called with MiXCR into one record per CDR3 protein. The data show 710,000 or so distinct CDR3 sequences, approximately 31% seen once. The study drew donors from healthy Caucasian individuals in Russia aged roughly 6 to 90. Each donor's blood draw was approximately 10 milliliters of peripheral blood. This record belongs to a study of blood T cells in healthy people across ages. Study findings and constraints: The long-lived group displayed more naive CD4+ cells, plus higher diversity, than the aged donors did. TCR beta diversity per million T cells fell roughly linearly with age.

The V gene end was trimmed by 4 bases and the J gene end by 8 bases; junction bases not matched to a gene: 5. Germline V CDR1 and CDR2: SEHNR, FQNEAQ (reference sequence). The CDR3 has 13 amino acids. This clonotype was obtained from a woman older than 75 in good health. The source material was blood. The chain couples TRBV7-9 to TRBJ2-4; 7 positions agree with TRBD1. For the CDR3, the DNA is TGTGCCAGCAGCTCACAGGGGCCAGACATTCAGTACTTC. Amino acid sequence: CASSSQGPDIQYF.